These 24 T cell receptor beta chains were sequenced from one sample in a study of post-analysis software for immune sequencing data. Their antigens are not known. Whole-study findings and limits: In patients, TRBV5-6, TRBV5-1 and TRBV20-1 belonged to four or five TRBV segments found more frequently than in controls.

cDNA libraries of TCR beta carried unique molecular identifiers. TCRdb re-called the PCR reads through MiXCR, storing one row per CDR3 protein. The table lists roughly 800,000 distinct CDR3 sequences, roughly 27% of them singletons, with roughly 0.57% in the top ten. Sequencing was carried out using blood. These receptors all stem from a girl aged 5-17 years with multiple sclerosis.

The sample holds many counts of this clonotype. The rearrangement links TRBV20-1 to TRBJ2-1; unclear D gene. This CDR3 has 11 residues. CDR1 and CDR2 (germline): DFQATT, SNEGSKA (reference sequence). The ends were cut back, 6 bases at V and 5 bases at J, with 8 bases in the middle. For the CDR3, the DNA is TGCAGTGCGGAGAGTAACAATGAGCAGTTCTTC. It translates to CSAESNNEQFF.

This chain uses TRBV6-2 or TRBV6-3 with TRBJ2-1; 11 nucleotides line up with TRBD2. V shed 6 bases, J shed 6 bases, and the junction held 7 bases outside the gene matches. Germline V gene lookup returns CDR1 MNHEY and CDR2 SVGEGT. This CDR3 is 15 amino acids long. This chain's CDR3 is CASSLQGLAVNEQFF. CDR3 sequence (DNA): TGTGCCAGCAGCCTACAGGGACTAGCGGTCAATGAGCAGTTCTTC.

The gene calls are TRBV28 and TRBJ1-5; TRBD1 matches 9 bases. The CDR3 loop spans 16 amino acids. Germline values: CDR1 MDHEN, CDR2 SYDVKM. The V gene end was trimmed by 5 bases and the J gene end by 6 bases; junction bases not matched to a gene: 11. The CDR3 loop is CASSTRGQGKGQPQHF. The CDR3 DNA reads TGTGCCAGCAGTACTCGCGGACAGGGGAAGGGTCAGCCCCAGCATTTT.

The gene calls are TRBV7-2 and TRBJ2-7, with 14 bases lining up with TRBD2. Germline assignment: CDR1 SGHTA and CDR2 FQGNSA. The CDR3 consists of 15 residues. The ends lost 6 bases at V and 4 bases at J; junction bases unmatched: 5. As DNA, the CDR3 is TGTGCCAGCAGGAAAGGGACTAGCGGGAGTTACGAGCAGTACTTC. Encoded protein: CASRKGTSGSYEQYF. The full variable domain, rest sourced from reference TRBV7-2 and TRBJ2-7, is GAGVSQSPSNKVTEKGKDVELRCDPISGHTALYWYRQSLGQGLEFLIYFQGNSAPDKSGLPSDRFSAERTGGSVSTLTIQRTQQEDSAVYLCASRKGTSGSYEQYFGPGTRLTVT.

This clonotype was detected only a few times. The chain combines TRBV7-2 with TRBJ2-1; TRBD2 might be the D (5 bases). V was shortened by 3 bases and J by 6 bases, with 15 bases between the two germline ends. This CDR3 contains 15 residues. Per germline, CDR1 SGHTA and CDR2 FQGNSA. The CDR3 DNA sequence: TGTGCCAGCAGCTTGAGGACTGGTGTAGGCAATGAGCAGTTCTTC. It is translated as CASSLRTGVGNEQFF.

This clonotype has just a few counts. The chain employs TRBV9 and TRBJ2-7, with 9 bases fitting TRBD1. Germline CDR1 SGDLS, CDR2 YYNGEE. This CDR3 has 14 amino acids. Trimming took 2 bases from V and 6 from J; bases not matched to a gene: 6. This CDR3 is CASSVGTGSAEQYF. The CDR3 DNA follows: TGTGCCAGCAGCGTCGGGACAGGGTCCGCCGAGCAGTACTTC.

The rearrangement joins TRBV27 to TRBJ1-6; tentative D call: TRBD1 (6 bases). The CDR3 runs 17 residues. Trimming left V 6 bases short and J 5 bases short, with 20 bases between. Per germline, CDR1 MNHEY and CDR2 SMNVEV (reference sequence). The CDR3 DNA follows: TGTGCCAGCAGCCTTTTCTGGGGGGGCGGGGATAATTCACCCCTCCACTTT. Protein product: CASSLFWGGGDNSPLHF.

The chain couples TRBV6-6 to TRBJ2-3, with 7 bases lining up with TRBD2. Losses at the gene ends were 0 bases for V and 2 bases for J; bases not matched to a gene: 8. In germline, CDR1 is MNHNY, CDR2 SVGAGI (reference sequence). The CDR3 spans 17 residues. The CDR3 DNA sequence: TGTGCCAGCAGTTACTCTCTAGCGGAGGGGAACACAGATACGCAGTATTTT. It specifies CASSYSLAEGNTDTQYF.

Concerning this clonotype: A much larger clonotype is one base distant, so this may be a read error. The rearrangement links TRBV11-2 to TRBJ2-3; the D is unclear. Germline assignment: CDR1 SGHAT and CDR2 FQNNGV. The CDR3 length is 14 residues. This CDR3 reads CASSLMLLTDTRYF. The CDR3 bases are TGTGCCAGCAGCTTAATGCTTCTCACAGATACGCGGTATTTT.

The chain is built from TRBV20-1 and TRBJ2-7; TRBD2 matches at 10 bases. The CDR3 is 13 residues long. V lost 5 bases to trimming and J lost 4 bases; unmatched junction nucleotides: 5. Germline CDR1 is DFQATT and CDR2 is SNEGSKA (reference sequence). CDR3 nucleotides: TGCAGTGCTCCGACTAGCGGGTGGTACGAGCAGTACTTC. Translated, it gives CSAPTSGWYEQYF.

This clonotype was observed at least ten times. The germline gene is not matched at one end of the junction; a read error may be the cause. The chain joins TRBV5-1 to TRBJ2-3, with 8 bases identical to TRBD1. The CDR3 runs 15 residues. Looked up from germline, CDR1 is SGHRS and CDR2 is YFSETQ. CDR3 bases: TGTGCCAGCAGTTCCGGACAGGGCCGCACAGATACGCAGTATTTT. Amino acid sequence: CASSSGQGRTDTQYF. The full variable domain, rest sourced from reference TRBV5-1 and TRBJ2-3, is KAGVTQTPRYLIKTRGQQVTLSCSPISGHRSVSWYQQTPGQGLQFLFEYFSETQRNKGNFPGRFSGRQFSNSRSEMNVSTLELGDSALYLCASSSGQGRTDTQYFGPGTRLTVL.

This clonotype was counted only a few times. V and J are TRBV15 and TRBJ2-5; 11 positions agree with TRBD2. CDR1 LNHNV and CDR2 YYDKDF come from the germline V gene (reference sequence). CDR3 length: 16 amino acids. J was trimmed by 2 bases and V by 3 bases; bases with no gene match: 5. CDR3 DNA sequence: TGTGCCACCAGCAGTGGGACTAGCGGTAAACAAGAGACCCAGTACTTC. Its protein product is CATSSGTSGKQETQYF.

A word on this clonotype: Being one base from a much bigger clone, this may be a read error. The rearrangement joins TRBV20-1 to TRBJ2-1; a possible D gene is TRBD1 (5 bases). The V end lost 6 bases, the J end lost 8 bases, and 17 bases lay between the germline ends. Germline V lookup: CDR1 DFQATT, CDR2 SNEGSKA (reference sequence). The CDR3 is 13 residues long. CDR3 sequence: CSATIGVGHEQFF. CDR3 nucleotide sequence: TGCAGTGCCACCATAGGGGTGGGTCATGAGCAGTTCTTC.

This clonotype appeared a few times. CDR3 region: CASSLLTGGFSYNSPLHF. In DNA, the CDR3 is TGTGCCAGCAGCCTCCTCACAGGGGGCTTTTCCTATAATTCACCCCTCCACTTT. This chain uses TRBV12-3 or TRBV12-4 with TRBJ1-6; 9 bases map to TRBD1. This CDR3 contains 18 residues. Trimming removed 6 bases from V and 1 base from J; junction bases left unmatched: 10.

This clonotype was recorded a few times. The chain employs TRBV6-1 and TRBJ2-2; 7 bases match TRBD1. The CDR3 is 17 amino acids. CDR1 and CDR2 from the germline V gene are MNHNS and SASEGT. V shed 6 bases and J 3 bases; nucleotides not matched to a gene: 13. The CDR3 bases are TGTGCCAGCAGCCCCGACCCCAGGGGACAGCACACCGGGGAGCTGTTTTTT. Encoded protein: CASSPDPRGQHTGELFF.

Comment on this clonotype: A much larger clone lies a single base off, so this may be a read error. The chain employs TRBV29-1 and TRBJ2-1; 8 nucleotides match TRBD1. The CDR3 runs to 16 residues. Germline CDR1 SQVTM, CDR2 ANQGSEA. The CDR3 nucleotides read TGCAGCGGACGGGACAGGACGACTTTGGTCTACAATGAGCGGTTCTTC. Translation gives CSGRDRTTLVYNERFF.

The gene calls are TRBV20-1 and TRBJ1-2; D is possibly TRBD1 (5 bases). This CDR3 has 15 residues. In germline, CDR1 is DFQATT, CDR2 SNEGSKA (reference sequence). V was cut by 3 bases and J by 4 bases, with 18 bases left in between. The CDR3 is CSASDGAGGSYGYTF. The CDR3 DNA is TGCAGTGCTAGTGATGGGGCCGGCGGTTCCTATGGCTACACCTTC.

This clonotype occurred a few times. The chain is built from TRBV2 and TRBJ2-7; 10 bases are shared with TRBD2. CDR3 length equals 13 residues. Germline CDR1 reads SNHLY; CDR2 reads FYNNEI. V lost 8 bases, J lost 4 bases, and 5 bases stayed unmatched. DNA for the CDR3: TGTGCCAGCCCGGGACTAGCGAGTTACGAGCAGTACTTC. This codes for CASPGLASYEQYF.

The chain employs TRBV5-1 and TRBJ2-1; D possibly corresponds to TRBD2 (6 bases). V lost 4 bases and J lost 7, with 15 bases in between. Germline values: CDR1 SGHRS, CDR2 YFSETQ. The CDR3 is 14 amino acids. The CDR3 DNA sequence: TGCGCCAGCAGCACCGAGGCTAGCGTAAATGAGCAGTTCTTC. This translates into CASSTEASVNEQFF. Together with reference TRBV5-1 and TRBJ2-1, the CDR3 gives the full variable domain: KAGVTQTPRYLIKTRGQQVTLSCSPISGHRSVSWYQQTPGQGLQFLFEYFSETQRNKGNFPGRFSGRQFSNSRSEMNVSTLELGDSALYLCASSTEASVNEQFFGPGTRLTVL.

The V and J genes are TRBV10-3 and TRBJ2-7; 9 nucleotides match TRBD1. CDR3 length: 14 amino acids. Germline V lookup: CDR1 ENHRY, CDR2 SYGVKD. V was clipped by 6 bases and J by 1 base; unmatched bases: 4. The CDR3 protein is CAIRDRGESYEQYF. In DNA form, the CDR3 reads TGTGCCATCAGGGACAGGGGTGAATCCTACGAGCAGTACTTC.

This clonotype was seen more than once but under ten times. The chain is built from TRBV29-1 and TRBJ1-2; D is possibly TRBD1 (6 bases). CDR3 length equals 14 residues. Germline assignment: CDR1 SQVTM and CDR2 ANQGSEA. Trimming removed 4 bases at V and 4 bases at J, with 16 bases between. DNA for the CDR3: TGCAGCGTTGTTGGGGGCGAGTCACTCTATGGCTACACCTTC. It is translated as CSVVGGESLYGYTF.

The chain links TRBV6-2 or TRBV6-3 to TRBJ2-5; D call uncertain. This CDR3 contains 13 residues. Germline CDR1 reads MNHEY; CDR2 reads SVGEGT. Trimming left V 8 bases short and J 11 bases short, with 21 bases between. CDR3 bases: TGTGCCAGCCATCCTCTGTGGATGGATGAGCAGTACTTC. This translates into CASHPLWMDEQYF.

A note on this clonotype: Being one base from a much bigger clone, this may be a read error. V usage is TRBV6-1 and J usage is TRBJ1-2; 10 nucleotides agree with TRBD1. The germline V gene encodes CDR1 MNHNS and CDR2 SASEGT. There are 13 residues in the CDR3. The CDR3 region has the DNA TGTGCCGGCAGTGACCGGGACAGGGGTGGCTACACCTTC. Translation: CAGSDRDRGGYTF.

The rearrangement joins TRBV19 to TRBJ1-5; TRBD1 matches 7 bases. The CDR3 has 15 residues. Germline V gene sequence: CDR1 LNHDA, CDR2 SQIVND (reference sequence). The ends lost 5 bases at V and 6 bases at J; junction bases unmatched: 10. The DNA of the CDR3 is TGTGCCAGTAGTTCCGAGGGGGCGCGTCGTCAGCCCCAGCATTTT. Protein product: CASSSEGARRQPQHF.